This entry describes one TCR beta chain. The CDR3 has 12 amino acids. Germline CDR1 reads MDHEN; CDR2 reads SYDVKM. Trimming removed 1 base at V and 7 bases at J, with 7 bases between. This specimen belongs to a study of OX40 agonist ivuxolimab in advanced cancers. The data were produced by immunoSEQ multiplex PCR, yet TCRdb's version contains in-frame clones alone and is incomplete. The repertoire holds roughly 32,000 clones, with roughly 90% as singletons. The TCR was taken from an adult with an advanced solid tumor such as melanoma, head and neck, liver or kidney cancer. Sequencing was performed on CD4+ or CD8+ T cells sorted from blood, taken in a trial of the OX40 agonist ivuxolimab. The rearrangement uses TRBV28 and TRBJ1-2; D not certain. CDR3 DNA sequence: TGTGCCAGCAGTTTATTCCCCCGTGGCTACACCTTC. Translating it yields CASSLFPRGYTF.